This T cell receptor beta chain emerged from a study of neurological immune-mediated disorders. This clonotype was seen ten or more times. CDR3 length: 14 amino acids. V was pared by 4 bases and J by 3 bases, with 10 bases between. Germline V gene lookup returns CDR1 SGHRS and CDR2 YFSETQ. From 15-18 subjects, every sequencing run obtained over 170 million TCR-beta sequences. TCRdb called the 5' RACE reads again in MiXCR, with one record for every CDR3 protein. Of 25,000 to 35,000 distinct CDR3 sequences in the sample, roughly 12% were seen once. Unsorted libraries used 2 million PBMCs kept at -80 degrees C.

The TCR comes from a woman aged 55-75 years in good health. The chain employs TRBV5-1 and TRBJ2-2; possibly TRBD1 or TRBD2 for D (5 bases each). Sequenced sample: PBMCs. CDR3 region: CASSRGRDTGELFF. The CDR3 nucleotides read TGCGCCAGCAGCCGGGGCAGAGACACCGGGGAGCTGTTTTTT. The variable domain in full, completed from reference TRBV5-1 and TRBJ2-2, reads KAGVTQTPRYLIKTRGQQVTLSCSPISGHRSVSWYQQTPGQGLQFLFEYFSETQRNKGNFPGRFSGRQFSNSRSEMNVSTLELGDSALYLCASSRGRDTGELFFGEGSRLTVL.